The 30 T cell receptor beta chains below come from one sample, sequenced in a study of blood T cell repertoires in COVID-19. Sequencing was performed with immunoSEQ multiplex PCR; in TCRdb, only in-frame clones are kept and a portion is missing. The sample lists roughly 200,000 clones, about 85% occurring once. Material: peripheral blood. The receptors stem from a woman at least 80 years old with COVID-19, enrolled during active disease.

The chain links TRBV15 to TRBJ1-2, with D possibly TRBD1 on 6 matching bases. The germline gives CDR1 LNHNV, CDR2 YYDKDF (reference sequence). CDR3 length: 12 residues. Trimming removed 3 bases at V and 7 bases at J, with 9 bases between. This CDR3 is CATSRATGGYTF. The CDR3 DNA reads TGTGCCACCAGCAGGGCGACAGGTGGCTACACCTTC. The whole variable domain, remainder taken from reference TRBV15 and TRBJ1-2, is DAMVIQNPRYQVTQFGKPVTLSCSQTLNHNVMYWYQQKSSQAPKLLFHYYDKDFNNEADTPDNFQSRRPNTSFCFLDIRSPGLGDTAMYLCATSRATGGYTFGSGTRLTVV.

CDR3 nucleotide sequence: TGTGCCAGCAGCTCACAGGGCCGCGCGGGTCTATGGGCAAATACGCAGTATTTT. This codes for CASSSQGRAGLWANTQYF. The V and J genes are TRBV21-1 and TRBJ2-3; the table gives TRBD1 as D, unverified against the DNA. TRBV21-1 is designated a pseudogene. This CDR3 has 18 residues.

This sequence joins TRBV7-2 and TRBJ1-6, with TRBD1 as a possible D gene (6 bases). The germline CDR1 and CDR2 sequences are SGHTA and FQGNSA. V lost 1 base, J lost 9 bases, and 13 bases lay in between. There are 15 residues in the CDR3. CDR3 in DNA: TGTGCCAGCAGCTTAGGCGAGGGGGTTGCTTCACCCCTCCACTTT. It specifies CASSLGEGVASPLHF.

Written as DNA, the CDR3 is TGTGCCAGCAGTTCTTCCGGACAGGGAAAGGATTCACCCCTCCACTTT. Translation: CASSSSGQGKDSPLHF. The V and J genes are TRBV28 and TRBJ1-6; 8 bases agree with TRBD1. V lost 4 bases to trimming and J lost 8 bases; unmatched junction nucleotides: 10. CDR1 is MDHEN, CDR2 SYDVKM, per germline. The CDR3 has 16 residues.

The chain combines TRBV2 with TRBJ1-2; D ambiguous. V gave up 8 bases and J gave up 7 bases, with 20 bases separating them. Germline V gene lookup returns CDR1 SNHLY and CDR2 FYNNEI. This CDR3 region has 14 residues. The CDR3 sequence is CASGLLGSGIGYTF. CDR3 nucleotide sequence: TGTGCCAGCGGACTTTTAGGTTCGGGGATTGGCTACACCTTC.

V is TRBV28 and J is TRBJ2-6, with a possible D match to TRBD2 (6 bases). Per the germline V gene, CDR1 is MDHEN and CDR2 is SYDVKM. V was trimmed by 3 bases and J by 3 bases, leaving 9 bases between them. The CDR3 covers 15 residues. Here the CDR3 reads CASSFGGLGANVLTF. The DNA of the CDR3 is TGTGCCAGCAGTTTCGGAGGGCTTGGGGCCAACGTCCTGACTTTC.

V usage is TRBV7-2 and J usage is TRBJ2-7; 10 bases fit TRBD2. Germline CDR1 SGHTA, CDR2 FQGNSA. CDR3 size: 13 residues. After removal of 11 bases from V and 7 bases from J, the junction contained 11 bases not matched to a gene. CDR3 protein: CAGSLAGGLEQYF. The CDR3 bases are TGTGCCGGATCTTTAGCGGGGGGCCTAGAGCAGTACTTC. The complete variable domain, with remaining parts taken from reference TRBV7-2 and TRBJ2-7, reads GAGVSQSPSNKVTEKGKDVELRCDPISGHTALYWYRQSLGQGLEFLIYFQGNSAPDKSGLPSDRFSAERTGGSVSTLTIQRTQQEDSAVYLCAGSLAGGLEQYFGPGTRLTVT.

V and J are TRBV6-5 and TRBJ2-7, with D possibly being TRBD1 (5 bases). The germline V and J ends were trimmed by 2 bases and 3 bases, with 8 bases remaining between them. The CDR3 extends over 13 amino acids. CDR1 is MNHEY and CDR2 is SVGAGI in the germline V gene. The CDR3 DNA reads TGTGCCAGCAGTTACAGGGGTAACTACGAGCAGTACTTC. Its translation is CASSYRGNYEQYF.

V is TRBV7-9 and J is TRBJ2-7; D not resolved. This CDR3 spans 13 amino acids. With 1 base removed from V and 5 bases from J, the gap between germline ends came to 9 bases. Germline V lookup: CDR1 SEHNR, CDR2 FQNEAQ (reference sequence). The CDR3 loop is CASSLGFGDEQYF. The CDR3 coding sequence is TGTGCCAGCAGCTTAGGGTTTGGAGACGAGCAGTACTTC.

The rearrangement joins TRBV9 to TRBJ2-7; a possible D gene is TRBD2 (6 bases). Germline CDR1 SGDLS, CDR2 YYNGEE. The CDR3 has 13 residues. Between the trimmed V and J ends, which lost 0 bases and 6 bases, there was a span of 10 bases. CDR3 in DNA: TGTGCCAGCAGCGTAGCTCAGGGAGGCGAGCAGTACTTC. Protein product: CASSVAQGGEQYF.

V is TRBV29-1 and J is TRBJ1-5; 7 bases agree with TRBD1. Germline CDR1 and CDR2: SQVTM and ANQGSEA. The V segment lost 7 bases and the J segment 1 base; nucleotides outside the gene matches: 1. The CDR3 is 12 residues long. In nucleotides, the CDR3 is TGCAGCGGAGGGGGCAGCAATCAGCCCCAGCATTTT. Its translation: CSGGGSNQPQHF.

The rearrangement links TRBV5-1 to TRBJ2-2; D is ambiguous. Germline V gene lookup returns CDR1 SGHRS and CDR2 YFSETQ. V lost 3 bases, J lost 4 bases, and 7 bases lay in between. This CDR3 contains 13 residues. Here the CDR3 DNA reads TGCGCCAGCAGCTGGAGACGCACCGGGGAGCTGTTTTTT. It translates to CASSWRRTGELFF.

The rearrangement joins TRBV12-3 or TRBV12-4 to TRBJ2-1; TRBD2 matches at 7 bases. This CDR3 spans 12 amino acids. The V gene end was trimmed by 5 bases and the J gene end by 9 bases; junction bases not matched to a gene: 4. The CDR3 DNA reads as TGTGCCAGCAGTATCACTAGCGTTGAGCAGTTCTTC. It is translated as CASSITSVEQFF.

J is TRBJ1-2 and V is TRBV5-1, with D hard to call. V was shortened by 4 bases and J by 7 bases, with 14 bases between the two germline ends. The germline V gene encodes CDR1 SGHRS and CDR2 YFSETQ. This CDR3 has 13 residues. CDR3 amino acids: CASSRSAEGGYTF. The CDR3 DNA sequence: TGCGCCAGCAGCAGGTCAGCGGAAGGTGGCTACACCTTC.

This clone has more than one count but fewer than ten. V is TRBV27 and J is TRBJ2-3; possibly TRBD2 for D (5 bases). The CDR3 has 15 amino acids. The V end lost 2 bases, the J end lost 4 bases, and 13 bases lay between the germline ends. Germline V CDR1 and CDR2: MNHEY, SMNVEV (reference sequence). CDR3 sequence (DNA): TGTGCCAGCAGTTTAGGGGAGAAGCGAGCAGATACGCAGTATTTT. Its protein product is CASSLGEKRADTQYF.

A single count supports this clone. V and J are TRBV18 and TRBJ2-7, with a tentative D call TRBD1 (5 bases). CDR1 is KGHSH and CDR2 is LQKENI in the germline V gene. V was clipped by 2 bases and J by 5 bases, with 13 bases between them. This CDR3 has 14 amino acids. CDR3 nucleotide sequence: TGTGCCAGCTCACCAAATCCGGACATCAACGAGCAGTACGTC. This codes for CASSPNPDINEQYV.

The CDR3 bases are TGCGCCAGCAGTCACCCACAGGGGGACGAGCAGTACGTC. Translating it yields CASSHPQGDEQYV. This rearrangement joins TRBV23-1 to TRBJ2-7, with TRBD1 matching 8 bases. TRBV23-1 belongs to the ORF category, with a function that is uncertain. The CDR3 spans 13 residues. The J segment lost 5 bases and the V segment lost 3 bases, leaving 3 bases of the junction unmatched.

This chain uses TRBV29-1 with TRBJ2-7; maybe TRBD2 (5 bases). Germline CDR1 reads SQVTM; CDR2 reads ANQGSEA. CDR3 size: 12 residues. V shed 5 bases and J shed 3 bases, with 11 bases lying between them. CDR3 residues: CSVHGLGYEQYF. DNA for the CDR3: TGCAGCGTTCACGGACTGGGCTACGAGCAGTACTTC.

The chain recombines TRBV24-1 with TRBJ1-1; tentative D call: TRBD1 (6 bases). CDR1 and CDR2 (germline): KGHDR, SFDVKD. This CDR3 contains 14 residues. V was shortened by 3 bases and J by 8 bases, with 15 bases between the two germline ends. The DNA for the CDR3 is TGTGCCACCAGTGATAATAGTGGGGGCCCCGAAGCTTTCTTT. Translation: CATSDNSGGPEAFF.

The chain combines TRBV18 with TRBJ2-2; D ambiguous. The CDR3 sequence is 15 residues long. Germline assignment: CDR1 KGHSH and CDR2 LQKENI. Trimming took off 2 bases at V and 5 bases at J, with 12 bases between the two ends. CDR3 nucleotide sequence: TGTGCCAGCTCACCAAACCAACCGGAGACCGGGGAGCTGTTTTTT. It translates to CASSPNQPETGELFF. Drawing the rest from reference TRBV18 and TRBJ2-2, the complete variable domain is NAGVMQNPRHLVRRRGQEARLRCSPMKGHSHVYWYRQLPEEGLKFMVYLQKENIIDESGMPKERFSAEFPKEGPSILRIQQVVRGDSAAYFCASSPNQPETGELFFGEGSRLTVL.

The chain combines TRBV28 with TRBJ2-2; 15 bases fit TRBD2. The germline V gene has CDR1 MDHEN and CDR2 SYDVKM. The CDR3 spans 18 residues. V gave up 3 bases and J gave up 4 bases; unmatched junction bases: 6. This chain's CDR3 is CASSFGTSGGPGTGELFF. In DNA form, the CDR3 reads TGTGCCAGCAGTTTCGGGACTAGCGGGGGGCCTGGCACCGGGGAGCTGTTTTTT.

This rearrangement joins TRBV29-1 to TRBJ1-1; weak D call: TRBD1 (5 bases). Trimming stripped 5 bases from V and 1 base from J, with 8 bases between. The germline gives CDR1 SQVTM, CDR2 ANQGSEA. This CDR3 contains 12 residues. Here the CDR3 reads CSVLTGNTEAFF. CDR3 nucleotides: TGCAGCGTTCTAACAGGGAACACTGAAGCTTTCTTT.

CDR3 sequence (DNA): TGTGCCAGCACAGGACAGGCCCCTAGCCCCCTCCACTTT. This sequence encodes CASTGQAPSPLHF. This chain connects TRBV28 to TRBJ1-6; 7 nucleotides align to TRBD1. This CDR3 comprises 13 residues. The junction had 10 bases not matched to a gene; V was cut back by 7 bases and J by 13 bases. Per germline, CDR1 MDHEN and CDR2 SYDVKM.

This chain joins TRBV7-2 and TRBJ2-7; no reliable D call. Germline loops: CDR1 SGHTA, CDR2 FQGNSA. The CDR3 is made up of 14 amino acids. Trimming stripped 1 base from V and 0 bases from J, with 7 bases between. The CDR3 protein is CASSLGSISYEQYF. The CDR3 nucleotides read TGTGCCAGCAGCTTAGGTTCCATCTCCTACGAGCAGTACTTC. Using reference TRBV7-2 and TRBJ2-7 for the parts outside the CDR3, the full variable domain is GAGVSQSPSNKVTEKGKDVELRCDPISGHTALYWYRQSLGQGLEFLIYFQGNSAPDKSGLPSDRFSAERTGGSVSTLTIQRTQQEDSAVYLCASSLGSISYEQYFGPGTRLTVT.

The chain couples TRBV24-1 to TRBJ2-5; 9 nucleotides align to TRBD2. In germline, CDR1 is KGHDR, CDR2 SFDVKD. The CDR3 loop spans 15 amino acids. With 4 bases clipped from V and 5 bases from J, the junction kept 7 bases outside the gene matches. The CDR3 reads CATSDSGLAGETQYF. The CDR3 nucleotides read TGTGCCACCAGTGACTCGGGACTAGCCGGGGAGACCCAGTACTTC.

The J gene is TRBJ1-4, the V gene TRBV28; a weak D match, TRBD1 (6 bases). The CDR3 covers 16 residues. Trimming pared 4 bases from V and 3 bases from J, leaving 15 bases between. Per the germline V gene, CDR1 is MDHEN and CDR2 is SYDVKM. In DNA form, the CDR3 reads TGTGCCAGCAGTTATCAAAGGGGGATTTCTAATGAAAAACTGTTTTTT. It encodes CASSYQRGISNEKLFF.

The chain joins TRBV3-1 (or the pseudogene TRBV3-2) to TRBJ2-2, with TRBD2 identical over 7 bases. This CDR3 has 14 residues. Germline V gives CDR1 LGHDT, CDR2 YNNKEL (reference sequence). The trim removed 3 bases at V and 8 bases at J, leaving 6 bases unmatched. For the CDR3, the DNA is TGTGCCAGCAGCCATACCAGCGGGGTGGGGGAGCTGTTTTTT. Its protein product is CASSHTSGVGELFF.

Only one count was recorded for this clone. V is TRBV7-9 and J is TRBJ2-1; maybe TRBD1 (6 bases). This CDR3 is built from 13 residues. V was pared by 3 bases and J by 9 bases, with 12 bases between. Germline-derived CDR1 and CDR2 are SEHNR and FQNEAQ (reference sequence). The CDR3 region is CASSLDTGSEQFF. Written as DNA, the CDR3 is TGTGCCAGCAGCTTGGATACAGGGAGTGAGCAGTTCTTC.

The rearrangement joins TRBV5-4 to TRBJ2-3; 8 nucleotides line up with TRBD2. There are 15 residues in the CDR3. Germline V CDR1 and CDR2: SGHNT, YYREEE (reference sequence). V trimming: 2 bases; J trimming: 2 bases; junction bases outside the gene matches: 4. This chain's CDR3 is CASSLSGGSTDTQYF. As DNA, the CDR3 is TGTGCCAGCAGCTTAAGCGGGGGATCCACAGATACGCAGTATTTT.

The V call is TRBV28, the J call TRBJ1-6; 8 positions agree with TRBD1. With 6 bases clipped from V and 5 bases from J, the junction kept 3 bases outside the gene matches. Germline V CDR1 and CDR2: MDHEN, SYDVKM. The CDR3 loop spans 14 amino acids. The CDR3 reads CASRLDRDNSPLHF. The CDR3 DNA sequence: TGTGCCAGCAGACTGGACAGGGATAATTCACCCCTCCACTTT.